This is a list of T cell receptor beta chains from one sample in a study of identical twins. TCRdb reanalysed the 5' RACE reads using MiXCR and keeps one entry per CDR3 protein. The profile covers around 680,000 distinct CDR3 sequences, with more than 6.5% appearing a single time and 0.85% to 1% taken by the ten largest. The sample was also linked to a second study, of yellow fever vaccine responses in identical twins.

The sample taken for sequencing was PBMCs. The source of these receptors is a woman aged 18 to 35 in good health. Each CDR3 is given with its conserved first and last residue. D genes are given only for firm matches. Only some rows state a clone size, as once, few, many or a class for expanded clones.

TRBV4-1,many,.,TRBJ2-5,TGCGCCAGCAGCCAATCCACACAAGAGACCCAGTACTTC,CASSQSTQETQYF
TRBV12-3/TRBV12-4,many,.,TRBJ2-5,TGTGCCAGCAACATGGGGGGTTCAGAGACCCAGTACTTC,CASNMGGSETQYF
TRBV21-1,.,.,TRBJ2-3,TGTGCCAGCAGCAAAGGGACTAGCGCACCCCAGGGGACAGATACGCAGTATTTT,CASSKGTSAPQGTDTQYF
TRBV5-1,many,TRBD2,TRBJ2-1,TGCGCCAGCAGCTTGGGACTAGCGGGAGGGTTGTTGAACAATGAGCAGTTCTTC,CASSLGLAGGLLNNEQFF
TRBV7-2,.,TRBD2,TRBJ2-5,TGTGCCAGCAGCTTATCCGGGGGAGGGCCAAAGGAGACCCAGTACTTC,CASSLSGGGPKETQYF
TRBV27,.,TRBD2,TRBJ2-2,TGTGCCAGCAGACTCCAGCGGGGGTTGAACACCGGGGAGCTGTTTTTT,CASRLQRGLNTGELFF
TRBV19,.,TRBD2,TRBJ2-2,TGTGCCAGTAGTCCTTGGACTAGCGGGAAAAGCTGGGAGCTGTTTTTT,CASSPWTSGKSWELFF
TRBV9,.,.,TRBJ1-5,TGTGCCAGCAGCGTCCGGGACTCCCTCAATCAGCCCCAGCATTTT,CASSVRDSLNQPQHF
TRBV12-3/TRBV12-4,many,.,TRBJ1-5,TGTGCCAGCAGTTTATATCTAGGGCATCAGCCCCAGCATTTT,CASSLYLGHQPQHF
TRBV5-6,many,.,TRBJ2-1,TGTGCCAGCAGCTCGATTAAGGGCAGCCGACTTTACAATGAGCAGTTCTTC,CASSSIKGSRLYNEQFF
TRBV5-4,many,TRBD2,TRBJ2-7,TGTGCCAGCAGAGAAGGGAGGGGTCCCAACTACGAGCAGTACTTC,CASREGRGPNYEQYF
TRBV29-1,many,.,TRBJ1-1,TGCAGCGTACCGAGGACACTTGGACAGACGAACACTGAAGCTTTCTTT,CSVPRTLGQTNTEAFF
TRBV27,many,TRBD2,TRBJ2-7,TGTGCCAGCAGAGGAGCGGGAGTCTACGAGCAGTACTTC,CASRGAGVYEQYF